The rows below give T cell receptor beta chains drawn from one sample of a study of blood T cells in healthy people across ages. One entry per CDR3 protein, called by TCRdb with MiXCR from the 5' RACE reads. Among under 2 million distinct CDR3 sequences listed, 34% were seen once. The sample was blood. These receptors were collected from a woman in her 30s in good health. Each CDR3 is given with its conserved first and last residue. The D gene is left open where the match is weak. Only some rows state a clone size, as once, few, many or a class for expanded clones.

J gene,D gene,clone size,V gene,CDR3 DNA,CDR3 protein
TRBJ1-1,.,.,TRBV28,TGTGCCAGTCTCCCTGGAGGGAGGAACACTGAAGCTTTCTTT,CASLPGGRNTEAFF
TRBJ2-7,TRBD1,.,TRBV7-3,TGTGCCAGTGCTGAGGGGGCGGGTTACGAGCAGTACTTC,CASAEGAGYEQYF
TRBJ2-6,TRBD2,.,TRBV12-3/TRBV12-4,TGTGCCAGCAGTTTTATAGGGGAGGGCAACGTCCTGACTTTC,CASSFIGEGNVLTF
TRBJ2-7,.,few,TRBV11-2,TGTGCCAGCAGCTTAGCCCTCCCCCACGAGCAGTACTTC,CASSLALPHEQYF
TRBJ1-4,.,.,TRBV28,TGTGCCAGCGGTTTTCGTACTGAAAAACTGTTTTTT,CASGFRTEKLFF
TRBJ2-7,TRBD1,.,TRBV20-1,TGCAGTGCTAGCAGACAGGGTTACTCCTACGAGCAGTACTTC,CSASRQGYSYEQYF
TRBJ1-1,.,.,TRBV7-9,TGTGCCAGCAATCCCGGTCAGCGGGACACTGAAGCTTTCTTT,CASNPGQRDTEAFF
TRBJ2-5,.,few,TRBV20-1,TGCAGTGCGGCACACGGAGGGTCAAAGACCCAGTACTTC,CSAAHGGSKTQYF
TRBJ2-7,TRBD2,many,TRBV5-5,TGTGCCAGCAGCTTGGGTTTAGCGGGAGATACATCCTACGAGCAGTACTTC,CASSLGLAGDTSYEQYF
TRBJ2-7,.,.,TRBV2,TGTGCCAGCAGGACTATTCTGAACTACGAGCAGTACTTC,CASRTILNYEQYF
TRBJ2-1,TRBD2,few,TRBV4-2,TGTGCCAGCAGCCGAGGACTAGCGGGATGGGGTGAGCAGTTCTTC,CASSRGLAGWGEQFF
TRBJ2-5,TRBD1,few,TRBV11-2,TGTGCCAGCAGCTTAGTTTTCGGACAGGGGACTCAAGAGACCCAGTACTTC,CASSLVFGQGTQETQYF
TRBJ2-1,.,.,TRBV6-1,TGTGCCAGCAGTGGCCGGGGGCATAGGGAACTAGAGCCTTTAAGCTCCTACAATGAGCAGTTCTTC,CASSGRGHRELEPLSSYNEQFF
TRBJ2-7,.,few,TRBV25-1,TGTGCTACAGGGGGACTATCTTACGAGCAGTACTTC,CATGGLSYEQYF
TRBJ2-3,TRBD2,.,TRBV5-4,TGTGCCAGCGGGACTAGCGGAGAACCAGATACGCAGTATTTT,CASGTSGEPDTQYF
TRBJ2-1,.,.,TRBV20-1,TGCAGTGCTAGAGCTTCCTTCTACAATGAGCAGTTCTTC,CSARASFYNEQFF
TRBJ2-3,.,.,TRBV30,TGTGCCTTCTCAGAGGGTTATCGCACAGATACGCAGTATTTT,CAFSEGYRTDTQYF
TRBJ2-2,.,.,TRBV5-1,TGCGCCAGCCTAGGACCCGCGAACACCGGGGAGCTGTTTTTT,CASLGPANTGELFF
TRBJ2-7,.,.,TRBV3-1,TGTGCCAGCAACCAAGCGGCAGGTGGATCCTACGAGCAGTACTTC,CASNQAAGGSYEQYF
TRBJ1-5,TRBD1,.,TRBV3-1,TGTGCCAGCAGCCCGAACAGGGGGACGCAGCCCCAGCATTTT,CASSPNRGTQPQHF
TRBJ2-1,.,many,TRBV7-2,TGTGCCAGCAGCCCGACTAGTTTTTCCGGCAATGAGCAGTTCTTC,CASSPTSFSGNEQFF
TRBJ1-6,.,few,TRBV6-1,TGTGCCAGCAGTACCCAGGGACGCAAAAATTCACCCCTCCACTTT,CASSTQGRKNSPLHF